This T cell receptor (beta chain) comes out of a study of naive and memory T cell subsets. From the second PCR step, alpha and beta chains were amplified apart. Cells stained for CD3, CD4, CD8, CD45RA, CD27 and viability were sorted into four CD45RA/CD27 subsets. Germline V lookup: CDR1 MNHEY, CDR2 SMNVEV (reference sequence). The CDR3 spans 15 residues. V was trimmed by 7 bases and J by 4 bases, leaving 20 bases between them. Two oligonucleotides, mixed equimolar, formed the beta constant-region primer covering TRBC1 and TRBC2. An oligonucleotide with the SP2 primer and a 12-nucleotide UMI was ligated to the cDNA 3' end. Using its own MiXCR run on the UMI-ligation and nested PCR reads, TCRdb lists one record per CDR3 protein. The repertoire consists of tens of thousands of distinct CDR3 sequences, with 10% to 15% occurring once and the leading ten covering approximately 0.94%. This clonotype was seen repeatedly, ten times or more.

This chain connects TRBV27 to TRBJ2-7, with a possible D match to TRBD1 (5 bases). The sequence was obtained from a human donor in good health. The sequenced material came from central memory CD4+ T cells from blood. In DNA form, the CDR3 reads TGTGCCAGCAACCTAATTGAAGGGGTAAAGTACGAGCAGTACTTC. It translates to CASNLIEGVKYEQYF.